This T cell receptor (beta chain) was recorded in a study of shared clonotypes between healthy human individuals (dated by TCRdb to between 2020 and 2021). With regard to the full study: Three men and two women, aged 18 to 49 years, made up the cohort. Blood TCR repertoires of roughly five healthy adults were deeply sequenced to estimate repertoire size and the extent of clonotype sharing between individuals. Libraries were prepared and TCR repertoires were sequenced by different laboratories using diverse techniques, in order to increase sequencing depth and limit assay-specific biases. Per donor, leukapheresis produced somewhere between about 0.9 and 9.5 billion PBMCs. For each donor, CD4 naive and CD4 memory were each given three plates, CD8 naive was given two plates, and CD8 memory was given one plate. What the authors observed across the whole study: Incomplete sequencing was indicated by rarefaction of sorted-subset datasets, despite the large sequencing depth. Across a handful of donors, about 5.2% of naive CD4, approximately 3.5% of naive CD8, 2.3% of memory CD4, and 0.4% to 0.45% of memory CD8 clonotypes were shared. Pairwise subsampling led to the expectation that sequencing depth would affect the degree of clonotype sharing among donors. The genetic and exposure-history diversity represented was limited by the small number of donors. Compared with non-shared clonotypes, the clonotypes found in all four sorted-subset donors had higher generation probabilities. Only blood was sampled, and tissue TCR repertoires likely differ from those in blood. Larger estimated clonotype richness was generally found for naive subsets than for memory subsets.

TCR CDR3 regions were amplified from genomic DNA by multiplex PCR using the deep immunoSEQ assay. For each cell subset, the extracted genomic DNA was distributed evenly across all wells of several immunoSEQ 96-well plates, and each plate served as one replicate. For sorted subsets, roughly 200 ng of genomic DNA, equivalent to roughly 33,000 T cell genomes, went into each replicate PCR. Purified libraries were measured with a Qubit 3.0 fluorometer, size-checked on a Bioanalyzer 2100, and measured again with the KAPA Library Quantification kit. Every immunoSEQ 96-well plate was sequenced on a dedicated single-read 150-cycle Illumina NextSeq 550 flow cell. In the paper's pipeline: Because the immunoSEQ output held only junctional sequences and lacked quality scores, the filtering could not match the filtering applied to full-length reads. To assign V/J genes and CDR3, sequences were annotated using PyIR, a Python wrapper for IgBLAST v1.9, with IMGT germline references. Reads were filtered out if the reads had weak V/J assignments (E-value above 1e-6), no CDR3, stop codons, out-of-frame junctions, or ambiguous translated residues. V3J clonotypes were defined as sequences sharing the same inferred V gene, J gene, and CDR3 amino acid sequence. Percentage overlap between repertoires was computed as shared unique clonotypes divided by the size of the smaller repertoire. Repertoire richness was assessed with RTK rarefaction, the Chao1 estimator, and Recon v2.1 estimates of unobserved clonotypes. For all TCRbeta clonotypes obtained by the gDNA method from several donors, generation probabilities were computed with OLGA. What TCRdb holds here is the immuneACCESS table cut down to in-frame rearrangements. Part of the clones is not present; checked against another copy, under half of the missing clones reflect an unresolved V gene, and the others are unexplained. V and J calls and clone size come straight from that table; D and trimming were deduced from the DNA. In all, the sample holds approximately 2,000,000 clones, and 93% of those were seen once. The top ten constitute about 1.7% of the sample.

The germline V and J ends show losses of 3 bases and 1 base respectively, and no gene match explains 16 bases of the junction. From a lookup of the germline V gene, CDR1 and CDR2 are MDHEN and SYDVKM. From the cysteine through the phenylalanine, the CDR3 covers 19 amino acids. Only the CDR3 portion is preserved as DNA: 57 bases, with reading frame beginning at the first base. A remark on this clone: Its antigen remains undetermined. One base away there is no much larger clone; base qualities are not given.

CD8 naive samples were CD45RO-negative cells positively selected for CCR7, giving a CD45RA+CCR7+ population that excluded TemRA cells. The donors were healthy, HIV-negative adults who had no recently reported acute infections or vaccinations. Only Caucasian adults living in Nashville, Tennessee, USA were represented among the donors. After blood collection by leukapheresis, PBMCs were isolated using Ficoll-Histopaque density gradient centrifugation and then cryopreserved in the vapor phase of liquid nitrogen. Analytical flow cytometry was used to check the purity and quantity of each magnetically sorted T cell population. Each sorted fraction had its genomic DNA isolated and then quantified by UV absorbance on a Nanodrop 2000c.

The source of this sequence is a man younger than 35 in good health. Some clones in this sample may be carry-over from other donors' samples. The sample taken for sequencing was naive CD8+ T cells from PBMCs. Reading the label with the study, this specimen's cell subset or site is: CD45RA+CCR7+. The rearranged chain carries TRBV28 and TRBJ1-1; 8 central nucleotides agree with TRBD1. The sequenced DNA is TGTGCCAGCAGTTTCCCCAGGACAGGGCTAAAAAGTTGGAACACTGAAGCTTTCTTT. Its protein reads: CASSFPRTGLKSWNTEAFF.